These T cell receptor beta chains were read from a single sample in a study of blood T cell repertoires in COVID-19. The protocol was immunoSEQ multiplex PCR, while the TCRdb copy is restricted to in-frame clones and leaves out a portion. Of 200,000 to 300,000 clones in the sample, around 84% were seen once. Sequenced sample: peripheral blood. The receptor set was obtained from a man aged 40-49 years who had recovered from COVID-19. Each CDR3 is given with its conserved first and last residue. Fields, in order: V gene, J gene, D gene, clone size, CDR3 DNA, CDR3 protein. A D gene is named only where the DNA matches it firmly. Part of the rows lack a size; the others show once, few, many or a class for expanded clones.

V: TRBV7-2
J: TRBJ2-7
D: TRBD1
size: once
DNA: TGTGCCAGCAGCTCACAGCCGGGACAGGGCTACGAGCAGTACTTC
CDR3: CASSSQPGQGYEQYF

V: TRBV7-8
J: TRBJ2-1
D: TRBD2
size: .
DNA: TGTGCCAGCAGCGACCGACTAGCGGGGAATATCAATGAGCAGTTCTTC
CDR3: CASSDRLAGNINEQFF

V: TRBV6-6
J: TRBJ2-1
D: TRBD1
size: .
DNA: TGTGCCAGCAGACCAGGGGGTAATGAGCAGTTCTTC
CDR3: CASRPGGNEQFF

V: TRBV3-1/TRBV3-2
J: TRBJ1-2
D: TRBD1
size: .
DNA: TGTGCCAGCAGCCAAGGACCCCAGGGGGCTGTGAGGGGCTACACCTTC
CDR3: CASSQGPQGAVRGYTF

V: TRBV19
J: TRBJ2-1
D: .
size: few
DNA: TGTGCCAGTAGTATGAGCGGGCGGATTGAGCAGTTCTTC
CDR3: CASSMSGRIEQFF

V: TRBV4-1
J: TRBJ1-2
D: .
size: .
DNA: TGCGCCAGCAGCCAAATCTTAACCCCCTCGGACACCTCTAGCTATGGCTACACCTTC
CDR3: CASSQILTPSDTSSYGYTF

V: TRBV6-5
J: TRBJ1-6
D: .
size: .
DNA: TGTGCCACAACGGGGACTAATAATTCACCCCTCCACTTT
CDR3: CATTGTNNSPLHF

V: TRBV10-1
J: TRBJ2-2
D: TRBD1
size: .
DNA: TGCGCCAGCAGCCCGGGACAGGGCACCGGGGAGCTGTTTTTT
CDR3: CASSPGQGTGELFF

V: TRBV6-5
J: TRBJ1-1
D: .
size: .
DNA: TGTGCCAGCAGTTACCTGGGGGGTTCTACTGAAGCTTTCTTT
CDR3: CASSYLGGSTEAFF

V: TRBV5-8
J: TRBJ2-4
D: TRBD1
size: once
DNA: TGTGCCAGCACCTTAATGACAGGGAATCAGGACATTCAGTACTTC
CDR3: CASTLMTGNQDIQYF

V: TRBV12-3/TRBV12-4
J: TRBJ1-6
D: .
size: .
DNA: TGTGCCAGCAGGGAAACAGGTTCACCCCTCCACTTT
CDR3: CASRETGSPLHF

V: TRBV15
J: TRBJ2-4
D: .
size: .
DNA: TGTGCCACCAGCAGATACATGGGGGGCATTCAGTACTTC
CDR3: CATSRYMGGIQYF

V: TRBV24-1
J: TRBJ2-2
D: .
size: .
DNA: TGTGCCACCAGTGAGACCGGGGACATTACCGGGGAGCTGTTTTTT
CDR3: CATSETGDITGELFF

V: TRBV20-1
J: TRBJ1-1
D: TRBD1
size: few
DNA: TGCAGTGCTAGTCGCAGGGGGCGCGGGAACACTGAAGCTTTCTTT
CDR3: CSASRRGRGNTEAFF

V: TRBV20-1
J: TRBJ2-2
D: .
size: .
DNA: TGCAGTGCAGGGGTCACCGGGGAGCTGTTTTTT
CDR3: CSAGVTGELFF

V: TRBV21-1
J: TRBJ1-1
D: .
size: .
DNA: TGTGCCAGCAGCAACCCGGGTCGGGAAGCTTTCTTT
CDR3: CASSNPGREAFF

V: TRBV20-1
J: TRBJ1-1
D: .
size: few
DNA: TGCAGTGCTAGTGGAACTTCATACCGCGCTTTCTTT
CDR3: CSASGTSYRAFF

V: TRBV7-2
J: TRBJ1-2
D: TRBD1
size: .
DNA: TGTGCCAGCAGCTTGGGGACAGCCTATGGCTACACCTTC
CDR3: CASSLGTAYGYTF

V: TRBV19
J: TRBJ1-2
D: TRBD1
size: .
DNA: TGTGCCAGTACCCGTGGACAGGAACGCTATGGCTACACCTTC
CDR3: CASTRGQERYGYTF

V: TRBV30
J: TRBJ1-4
D: TRBD1
size: .
DNA: TGTGCCTGGAGCCACAGGGGTAATGAAAAACTGTTTTTT
CDR3: CAWSHRGNEKLFF

V: TRBV5-4
J: TRBJ1-2
D: TRBD1
size: few
DNA: TGTGCCAGCAGCTTGAAGGGGGCAGGAACGGGTGGCTACACCTTC
CDR3: CASSLKGAGTGGYTF

V: TRBV29-1
J: TRBJ1-1
D: TRBD1
size: .
DNA: TGCAGCGTGCATGGACAGGGCAGAGAAACTGAAGCTTTCTTT
CDR3: CSVHGQGRETEAFF

V: TRBV6-2/TRBV6-3
J: TRBJ1-2
D: TRBD1
size: .
DNA: TGTGCCAGCAGCTCCGACAGGGGCTATGGCTACACCTTC
CDR3: CASSSDRGYGYTF

V: TRBV4-3
J: TRBJ2-1
D: TRBD2
size: .
DNA: TGCGCCAGCAGCCAAGGACTAGCGGACTACAATGAGCAGTTCTTC
CDR3: CASSQGLADYNEQFF

V: TRBV11-2
J: TRBJ1-1
D: .
size: .
DNA: TGTGCCAGCAGCTTAGGCTTTGCGGTGAACACTGAAGCTTTCTTT
CDR3: CASSLGFAVNTEAFF

V: TRBV18
J: TRBJ2-1
D: .
size: .
DNA: TGTGCCAGCTCTCGGGAGACTAATGAGCAGTTCTTC
CDR3: CASSRETNEQFF

V: TRBV6-5
J: TRBJ2-7
D: .
size: once
DNA: TGTGCCAGCACCGAAGGGGGGGAGGCCGAGCAGTACTTC
CDR3: CASTEGGEAEQYF

V: TRBV30
J: TRBJ2-7
D: TRBD1
size: .
DNA: TGTGCCTGGAGTGAGCGACAGGGATCCCCAACGATCGAGCAGTACTTC
CDR3: CAWSERQGSPTIEQYF

V: TRBV2
J: TRBJ1-4
D: .
size: .
DNA: TGTGCCAGCAGTGAAAAACCGACGGGGAAACTGTTTTTT
CDR3: CASSEKPTGKLFF

V: TRBV2
J: TRBJ2-5
D: TRBD2
size: once
DNA: TGTGCCAGCAGTTGGACTAGGGAAGAGACCCAGTACTTC
CDR3: CASSWTREETQYF

V: TRBV6-4
J: TRBJ1-2
D: .
size: .
DNA: TGTGCCAGCCCCCAACGGGGGTACTATGGCTACACCTTC
CDR3: CASPQRGYYGYTF

V: TRBV12-5
J: TRBJ2-7
D: .
size: .
DNA: TGTGCTAGTGGTTTGAACAGGGATCGATACTCCTACGAGCAGTACTTC
CDR3: CASGLNRDRYSYEQYF

V: TRBV20-1
J: TRBJ1-2
D: .
size: .
DNA: TGCAGTGCTGGCGACTTAAGTGGCTACACCTTC
CDR3: CSAGDLSGYTF

V: TRBV6-2/TRBV6-3
J: TRBJ2-3
D: TRBD2
size: .
DNA: TGTGCCAGCAGTTCCCCAGCGGGAGAAGGAGATACGCAGTATTTT
CDR3: CASSSPAGEGDTQYF

V: TRBV6-5
J: TRBJ1-2
D: .
size: .
DNA: TGTGCCAGCAGTCAGGGGCGCTTCTATGGCTACACCTTC
CDR3: CASSQGRFYGYTF

V: TRBV9
J: TRBJ1-6
D: TRBD1
size: .
DNA: TGTGCCAGCAGCGTATCCGACAGGGGTTCACCCCTCCACTTT
CDR3: CASSVSDRGSPLHF

V: TRBV29-1
J: TRBJ1-2
D: .
size: .
DNA: TGCAGCGTTGAAGGGGGGGGCTATGGCTACACCTTC
CDR3: CSVEGGGYGYTF

V: TRBV13
J: TRBJ2-3
D: .
size: few
DNA: TGTGCCAGCAGCTTCTGGGGGAGGAGCACAGATACGCAGTATTTT
CDR3: CASSFWGRSTDTQYF

V: TRBV4-1
J: TRBJ1-2
D: TRBD1
size: .
DNA: TGCGCCAGCAGCCCGACCGGGACAGCAAGTAACTATGGCTACACCTTC
CDR3: CASSPTGTASNYGYTF

V: TRBV6-2/TRBV6-3
J: TRBJ1-2
D: TRBD1
size: few
DNA: TGTGCCAGCAGTTACCGTGACAGGGGTAACTACACCTTC
CDR3: CASSYRDRGNYTF

V: TRBV4-1
J: TRBJ2-7
D: .
size: .
DNA: TGCGCCAGCAGCCTCTATGGGGGGTACCAGCCCTACGAGCAGTACTTC
CDR3: CASSLYGGYQPYEQYF

V: TRBV5-1
J: TRBJ1-2
D: .
size: once
DNA: TGCGCCAGCAGCTTGCCGGGGATGTATGGCTACACCTTC
CDR3: CASSLPGMYGYTF

V: TRBV2
J: TRBJ2-4
D: TRBD1
size: .
DNA: TGTGCCAGCAGTGGGGTCGACAGGGATCTGTACTTC
CDR3: CASSGVDRDLYF

V: TRBV16
J: TRBJ1-5
D: TRBD1
size: .
DNA: TGTGCCAGCAGTCTGGACAGGGGCCAGCCCCAGCATTTT
CDR3: CASSLDRGQPQHF

V: TRBV6-2/TRBV6-3
J: TRBJ2-2
D: TRBD2
size: .
DNA: TGTGCCAGCAGTTACCCTCGGCTAGCGGGACGGCACACCGGGGAGCTGTTTTTT
CDR3: CASSYPRLAGRHTGELFF

V: TRBV27
J: TRBJ2-1
D: .
size: .
DNA: TGTGCCAGCAGTTTGATCGTCACGCCGAGCTCCTACAATGAGCAGTTCTTC
CDR3: CASSLIVTPSSYNEQFF

V: TRBV30
J: TRBJ1-2
D: .
size: .
DNA: TGTGCCTGGACGTCAGGTAGTGACTATGGCTACACCTTC
CDR3: CAWTSGSDYGYTF

V: TRBV7-5
J: TRBJ1-5
D: .
size: once
DNA: TGTGCCAGCCCGGAAAGTTCCGGGACAGGGGTGTATCAGCCCCAGCATTTT
CDR3: CASPESSGTGVYQPQHF

V: TRBV6-6
J: TRBJ2-1
D: .
size: .
DNA: TGTGCCAGCAGTTACTCGGGGGGGGCGCGCAATGAGCAGTTCTTC
CDR3: CASSYSGGARNEQFF

V: TRBV9
J: TRBJ1-3
D: .
size: .
DNA: TGTGCCAGCAGCGTATTCCCAGGGGCTGTTTCTGGAAACACCATATATTTT
CDR3: CASSVFPGAVSGNTIYF

V: TRBV2
J: TRBJ1-2
D: TRBD1
size: once
DNA: TGTGCCAGCAGTGAAGGAACGGGACAGTCCAACTATGGCTACACCTTC
CDR3: CASSEGTGQSNYGYTF

V: TRBV6-6
J: TRBJ1-5
D: .
size: .
DNA: TGTGCCAGCAGTTACTCAGGCGGGAGCAATCAGCCCCAGCATTTT
CDR3: CASSYSGGSNQPQHF

V: TRBV24-1
J: TRBJ1-3
D: .
size: many
DNA: TGTGCCACCAGTGCCCCATGGACCGGGACTTCTGGAAACACCATATATTTT
CDR3: CATSAPWTGTSGNTIYF

V: TRBV30
J: TRBJ2-2
D: TRBD1
size: .
DNA: TGTGCCTGGGACAGGGGGCTTTCGGCCACCGGGGAGCTGTTTTTT
CDR3: CAWDRGLSATGELFF

V: TRBV7-8
J: TRBJ1-2
D: .
size: .
DNA: TGTGCCAGCAGCTTGGGGAGAGCTAACTATGGCTACACCTTC
CDR3: CASSLGRANYGYTF

V: TRBV30
J: TRBJ1-4
D: .
size: .
DNA: TGTGCCTGGAGTGTATTAGGGGAGGAACTGTTTTTT
CDR3: CAWSVLGEELFF

V: TRBV5-1
J: TRBJ1-6
D: .
size: .
DNA: TGCGCCAGCAGCTTGGCGGGGGGCGATTCACCCCTCCACTTT
CDR3: CASSLAGGDSPLHF

V: TRBV30
J: TRBJ2-6
D: .
size: .
DNA: TGTGCCTGGAGCTCACACTTAACAGGCTCTGGGGCCAACGTCCTGACTTTC
CDR3: CAWSSHLTGSGANVLTF

V: TRBV9
J: TRBJ1-3
D: .
size: once
DNA: TGTGCCAGCAGCGTAGGGGGGCCGCTCTCTGGAAACACCATATATTTT
CDR3: CASSVGGPLSGNTIYF